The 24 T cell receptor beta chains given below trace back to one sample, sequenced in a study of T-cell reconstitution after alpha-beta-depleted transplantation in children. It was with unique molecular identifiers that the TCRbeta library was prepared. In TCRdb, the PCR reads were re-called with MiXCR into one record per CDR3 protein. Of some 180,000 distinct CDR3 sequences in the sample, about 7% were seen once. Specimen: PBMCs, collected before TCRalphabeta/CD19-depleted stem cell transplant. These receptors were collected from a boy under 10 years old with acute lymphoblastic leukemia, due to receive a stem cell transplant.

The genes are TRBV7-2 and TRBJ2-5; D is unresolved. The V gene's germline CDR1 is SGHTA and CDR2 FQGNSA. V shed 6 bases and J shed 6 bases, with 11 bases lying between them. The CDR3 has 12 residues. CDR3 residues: CASRPDGQTQYF. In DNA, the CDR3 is TGTGCCAGCAGACCGGATGGACAGACCCAGTACTTC.

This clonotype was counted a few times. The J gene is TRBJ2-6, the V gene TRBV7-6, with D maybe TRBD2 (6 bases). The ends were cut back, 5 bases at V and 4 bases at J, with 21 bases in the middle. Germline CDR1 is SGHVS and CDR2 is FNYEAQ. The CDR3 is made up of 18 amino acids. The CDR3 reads CASSQRLAGRSGANVLTF. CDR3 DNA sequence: TGTGCCAGCAGCCAGCGGTTGGCGGGAAGGTCCGGGGCCAACGTCCTGACTTTC.

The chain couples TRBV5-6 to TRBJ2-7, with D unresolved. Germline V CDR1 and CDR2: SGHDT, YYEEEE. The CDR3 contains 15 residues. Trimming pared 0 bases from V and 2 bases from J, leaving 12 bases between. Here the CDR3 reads CASSLDDTRPYEQYF. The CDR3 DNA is TGTGCCAGCAGCTTGGATGATACTCGGCCCTACGAGCAGTACTTC.

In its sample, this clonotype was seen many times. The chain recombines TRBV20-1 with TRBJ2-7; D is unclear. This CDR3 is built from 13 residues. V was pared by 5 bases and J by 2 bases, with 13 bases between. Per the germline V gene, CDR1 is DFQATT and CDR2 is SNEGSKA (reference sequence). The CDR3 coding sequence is TGCAGTGCTTACAAATCAGAGACCTACGAGCAGTACTTC. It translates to CSAYKSETYEQYF.

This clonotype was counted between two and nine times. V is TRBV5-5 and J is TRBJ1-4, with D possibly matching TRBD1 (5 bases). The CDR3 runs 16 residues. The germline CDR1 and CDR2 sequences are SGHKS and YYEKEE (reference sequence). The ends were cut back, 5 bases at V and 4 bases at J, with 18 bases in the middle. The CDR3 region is CASSPGFGGYNEKLFF. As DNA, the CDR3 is TGTGCCAGCAGTCCCGGGTTTGGGGGTTATAATGAAAAACTGTTTTTT.

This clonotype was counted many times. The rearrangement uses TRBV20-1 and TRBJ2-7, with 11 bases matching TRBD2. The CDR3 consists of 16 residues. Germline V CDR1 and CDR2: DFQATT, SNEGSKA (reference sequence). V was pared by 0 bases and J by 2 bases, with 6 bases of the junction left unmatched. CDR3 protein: CSARELTSGAPYEQYF. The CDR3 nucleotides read TGCAGTGCTAGAGAGCTGACTAGCGGGGCACCCTACGAGCAGTACTTC.

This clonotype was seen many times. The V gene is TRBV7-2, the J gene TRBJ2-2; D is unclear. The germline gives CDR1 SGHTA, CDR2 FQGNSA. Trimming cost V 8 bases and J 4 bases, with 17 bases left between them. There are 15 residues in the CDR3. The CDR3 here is CASARSAGRTGELFF. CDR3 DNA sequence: TGTGCCAGCGCGAGATCCGCCGGACGCACCGGGGAGCTGTTTTTT.

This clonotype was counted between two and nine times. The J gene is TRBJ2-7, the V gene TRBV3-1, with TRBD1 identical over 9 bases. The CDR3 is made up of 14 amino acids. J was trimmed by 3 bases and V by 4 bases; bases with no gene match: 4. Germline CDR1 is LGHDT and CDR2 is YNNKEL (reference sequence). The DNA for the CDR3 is TGTGCCAGCAGCCCAGAGGACAGGGGCTACGAGCAGTACTTC. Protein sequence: CASSPEDRGYEQYF.

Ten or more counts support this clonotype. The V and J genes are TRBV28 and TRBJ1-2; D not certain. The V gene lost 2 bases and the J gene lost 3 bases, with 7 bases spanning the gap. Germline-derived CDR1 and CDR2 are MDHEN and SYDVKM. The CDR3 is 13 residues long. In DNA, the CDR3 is TGTGCCAGCAGTTTAGCGACGGACTATGGCTACACCTTC. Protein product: CASSLATDYGYTF.

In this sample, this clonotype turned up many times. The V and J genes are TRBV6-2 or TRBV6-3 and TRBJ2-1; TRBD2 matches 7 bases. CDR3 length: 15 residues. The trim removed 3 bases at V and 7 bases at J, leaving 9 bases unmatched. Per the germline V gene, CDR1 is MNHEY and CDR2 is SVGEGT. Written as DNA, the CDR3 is TGTGCCAGCAGTTATTCCCAAGCGGGGCCAAATGAGCAGTTCTTC. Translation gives CASSYSQAGPNEQFF.

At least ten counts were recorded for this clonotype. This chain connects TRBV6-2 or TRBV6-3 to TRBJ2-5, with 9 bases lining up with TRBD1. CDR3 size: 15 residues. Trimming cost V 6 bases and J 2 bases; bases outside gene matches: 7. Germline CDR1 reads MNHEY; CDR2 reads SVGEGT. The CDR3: CASRRHGTGQETQYF. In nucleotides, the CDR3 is TGTGCCAGCAGGAGACATGGGACAGGGCAAGAGACCCAGTACTTC.

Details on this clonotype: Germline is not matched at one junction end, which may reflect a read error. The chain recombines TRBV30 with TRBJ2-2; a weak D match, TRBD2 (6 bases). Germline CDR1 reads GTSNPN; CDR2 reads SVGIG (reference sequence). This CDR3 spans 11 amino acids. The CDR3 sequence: CAWKERGKLFF. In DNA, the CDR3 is TGTGCCTGGAAGGAGCGCGGGAAGCTGTTTTTT.

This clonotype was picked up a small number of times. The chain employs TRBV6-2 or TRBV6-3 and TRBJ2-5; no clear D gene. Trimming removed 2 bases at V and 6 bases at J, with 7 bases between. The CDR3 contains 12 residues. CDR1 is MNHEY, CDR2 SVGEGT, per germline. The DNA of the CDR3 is TGTGCCAGCAGTTACATCGACCAGACCCAGTACTTC. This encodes CASSYIDQTQYF.

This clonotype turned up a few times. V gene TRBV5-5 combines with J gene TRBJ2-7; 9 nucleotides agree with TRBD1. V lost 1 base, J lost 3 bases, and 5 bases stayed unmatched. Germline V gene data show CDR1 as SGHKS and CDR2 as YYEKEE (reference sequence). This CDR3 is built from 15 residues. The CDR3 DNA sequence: TGTGCCAGCAGCTTGTTCGACAGGGGGAGCTACGAGCAGTACTTC. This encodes CASSLFDRGSYEQYF.

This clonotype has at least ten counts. CDR3 residues: CASSQTGGGGETQYF. DNA of the CDR3: TGCGCCAGCAGCCAAACAGGGGGCGGCGGAGAGACCCAGTACTTC. The chain employs TRBV5-1 and TRBJ2-5, with TRBD1 matching 9 bases. The V and J ends lost 4 bases and 4 bases, in that order; junction bases with no gene match: 8. The germline CDR1 and CDR2 sequences are SGHRS and YFSETQ. The CDR3 covers 15 residues.

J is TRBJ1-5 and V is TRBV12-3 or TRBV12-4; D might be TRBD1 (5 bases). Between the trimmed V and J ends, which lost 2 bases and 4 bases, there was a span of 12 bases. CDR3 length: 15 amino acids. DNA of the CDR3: TGTGCCAGCAGTTTATGGCAGGGAACGAATCAGCCCCAGCATTTT. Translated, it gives CASSLWQGTNQPQHF.

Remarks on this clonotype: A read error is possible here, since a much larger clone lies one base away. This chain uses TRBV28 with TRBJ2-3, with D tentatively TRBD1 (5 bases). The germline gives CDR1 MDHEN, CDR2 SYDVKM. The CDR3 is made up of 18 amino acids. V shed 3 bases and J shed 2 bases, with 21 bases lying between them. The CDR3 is CASSFDRQGGRLTDTQYF. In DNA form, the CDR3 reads TGTGCCAGCAGTTTCGACCGTCAGGGTGGGCGGCTCACAGATACGCAGTATTTT.

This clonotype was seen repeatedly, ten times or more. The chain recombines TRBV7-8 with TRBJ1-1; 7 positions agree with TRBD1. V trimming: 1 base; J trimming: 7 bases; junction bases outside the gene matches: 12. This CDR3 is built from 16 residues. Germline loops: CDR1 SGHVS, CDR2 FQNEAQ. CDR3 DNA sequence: TGTGCCAGCAGCTTAGATATGGGACAGCCAGCTTTTGAAGCTTTCTTT. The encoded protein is CASSLDMGQPAFEAFF.

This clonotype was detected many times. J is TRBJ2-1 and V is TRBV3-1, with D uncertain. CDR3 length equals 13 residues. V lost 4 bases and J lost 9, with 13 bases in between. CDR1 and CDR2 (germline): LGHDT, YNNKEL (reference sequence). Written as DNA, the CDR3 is TGTGCCAGCAGCCCCTTAAGCTTAGGTGAGCAGTTCTTC. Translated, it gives CASSPLSLGEQFF.

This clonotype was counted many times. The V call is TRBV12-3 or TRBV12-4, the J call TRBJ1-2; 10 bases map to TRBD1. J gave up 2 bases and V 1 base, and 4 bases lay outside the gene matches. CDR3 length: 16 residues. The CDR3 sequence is CASSLVPGQGNYGYTF. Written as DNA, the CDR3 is TGTGCCAGCAGTTTAGTCCCGGGACAGGGGAACTATGGCTACACCTTC.

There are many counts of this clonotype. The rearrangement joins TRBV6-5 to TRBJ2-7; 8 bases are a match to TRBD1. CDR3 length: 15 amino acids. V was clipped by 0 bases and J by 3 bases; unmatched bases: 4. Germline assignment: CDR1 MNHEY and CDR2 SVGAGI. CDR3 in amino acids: CASSYSAQGVYEQYF. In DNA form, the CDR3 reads TGTGCCAGCAGTTACTCGGCACAGGGGGTCTACGAGCAGTACTTC.

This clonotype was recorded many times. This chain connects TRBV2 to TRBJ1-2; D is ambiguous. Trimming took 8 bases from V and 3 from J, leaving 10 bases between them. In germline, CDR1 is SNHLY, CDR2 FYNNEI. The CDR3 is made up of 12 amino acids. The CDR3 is CASQESDYGYTF. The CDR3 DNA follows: TGTGCCAGCCAGGAGTCGGACTATGGCTACACCTTC.

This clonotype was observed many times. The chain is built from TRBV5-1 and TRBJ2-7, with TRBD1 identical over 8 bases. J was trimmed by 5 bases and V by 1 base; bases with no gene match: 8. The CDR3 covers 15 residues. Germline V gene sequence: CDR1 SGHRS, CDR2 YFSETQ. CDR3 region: CASSLRGRGPNEQYF. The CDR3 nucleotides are TGCGCCAGCAGCTTGCGGGGCAGGGGGCCGAACGAGCAGTACTTC.

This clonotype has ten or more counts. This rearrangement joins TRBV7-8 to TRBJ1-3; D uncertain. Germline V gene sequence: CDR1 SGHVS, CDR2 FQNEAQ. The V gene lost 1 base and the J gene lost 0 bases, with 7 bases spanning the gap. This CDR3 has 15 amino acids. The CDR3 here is CASSLGSGSGNTIYF. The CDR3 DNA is TGTGCCAGCAGCTTAGGGTCGGGCTCTGGAAACACCATATATTTT.